This TCR beta chain was recovered during a study of cytomegalovirus exposure and HLA in healthy donors. Whole-study context: Previous work identified 100 million or so unique TCR beta sequences from around 180 million T cells. Whole-study findings and limits: Most sequenced TCRs were rare (though some public TCRs occurred in many donors). CMV serostatus was the only recorded immune exposure for donors.

Notes on this clone: The antigen is unknown. The sample contains more than one DNA sequence encoding this CDR3.

The PCR used 60 Vbeta and 13 Jbeta primers. Assay: immunoSEQ multiplex PCR; the TCRdb copy retains only in-frame clones and omits some. This sample yields over 150,000 clones, of which about 80% are seen a single time; around 2% belongs to the top ten. Germline trimming cut 8 bases from V and 2 bases from J; bases unmatched to any gene: 10. This CDR3 comprises 15 residues. Germline CDR1 reads MNHNS; CDR2 reads SASEGT. The source of this sequence is a man aged 45-65 years in good health and CMV-seropositive. Sequencing used PBMCs. The chain is built from TRBV6-1 and TRBJ2-7; the match to TRBD2 covers 9 bases. The DNA of the CDR3 is TGTGCCAGCGGCGGAGGGACTAGCCATACCTACGAGCAGTACTTC. Translating gives CASGGGTSHTYEQYF.